A selection of T cell receptor beta chains follows, all from one sample in a study of beta chain features in type 1 diabetes. Some clones are missing from TCRdb's copy, which holds only in-frame ones; the method was immunoSEQ multiplex PCR. In the table there are about 340,000 clones, about 13% of which are singletons. The sample consisted of naive CD4+ T cells from blood. Source of these receptors: a woman between 18 and 30 years old with type 1 diabetes. Each CDR3 is given with its conserved first and last residue. Fields, in order: CDR3 protein, V gene, J gene.

CDR3aa: CASSVTGTGGGQPQHF
v_gene: TRBV9
j_gene: TRBJ1-5

CDR3aa: CASSQDIARGYRNSNQPQHF
v_gene: TRBV4-1
j_gene: TRBJ1-5

CDR3aa: CATSRLPGGHETQYF
v_gene: TRBV15
j_gene: TRBJ2-5

CDR3aa: CASSQPGLVSYEQYF
v_gene: TRBV4-2
j_gene: TRBJ2-7

CDR3aa: CASSPGTNHYNEQFF
v_gene: TRBV4-2
j_gene: TRBJ2-1

CDR3aa: CASSPTGQGRTGELFF
v_gene: TRBV25-1
j_gene: TRBJ2-2

CDR3aa: CASSVGAEDTQYF
v_gene: TRBV9
j_gene: TRBJ2-3

CDR3aa: CASSPGQGDTQYF
v_gene: TRBV18
j_gene: TRBJ2-3

CDR3aa: CASSQREGLLLYNEQFF
v_gene: TRBV7-6
j_gene: TRBJ2-1

CDR3aa: CAWSIATLEGYTF
v_gene: TRBV30
j_gene: TRBJ1-2

CDR3aa: CASSVAAGAPQETQYF
v_gene: TRBV9
j_gene: TRBJ2-5

CDR3aa: CASSPTLAVETQYF
v_gene: TRBV18
j_gene: TRBJ2-5

CDR3aa: CASSPDVGGRFYEQYF
v_gene: TRBV7-9
j_gene: TRBJ2-7

CDR3aa: CASSLAFGGSWAFF
v_gene: TRBV11-2
j_gene: TRBJ1-1

CDR3aa: CASSTYQGNSGNTIYF
v_gene: TRBV28
j_gene: TRBJ1-3

CDR3aa: CASGNGMNTEAFF
v_gene: TRBV25-1
j_gene: TRBJ1-1

CDR3aa: CASSSWAGSSYEQYF
v_gene: TRBV28
j_gene: TRBJ2-7

CDR3aa: CASSPGRDTEAFF
v_gene: TRBV18
j_gene: TRBJ1-1

CDR3aa: CASSPDRPNTEAFF
v_gene: TRBV5-1
j_gene: TRBJ1-1

CDR3aa: CASSPRAGGFTGELFF
v_gene: TRBV19
j_gene: TRBJ2-2

CDR3aa: CAWTSGSYNEQFF
v_gene: TRBV30
j_gene: TRBJ2-1

CDR3aa: CSAYFQGSQGYTF
v_gene: TRBV29-1
j_gene: TRBJ1-2

CDR3aa: CATSRRTLNQETQYF
v_gene: TRBV15
j_gene: TRBJ2-5

CDR3aa: CAWEGGPYEQYF
v_gene: TRBV30
j_gene: -

CDR3aa: CASSPGVAGAGEQFF
v_gene: TRBV5-1
j_gene: TRBJ2-1

CDR3aa: CASLRLTDTQYF
v_gene: TRBV18
j_gene: TRBJ2-3

CDR3aa: CASSQDVREGPYNEQFF
v_gene: TRBV4-1
j_gene: TRBJ2-1

CDR3aa: CASSLGGGGYGYTF
v_gene: TRBV28
j_gene: TRBJ1-2

CDR3aa: CASSFDSYGYTF
v_gene: TRBV28
j_gene: TRBJ1-2

CDR3aa: CASPRTGESYNEQFF
v_gene: TRBV21-1
j_gene: TRBJ2-1

CDR3aa: CASSPAGLAESTDTQYF
v_gene: TRBV28
j_gene: TRBJ2-3

CDR3aa: CASSPQSAGGAYGYTF
v_gene: TRBV18
j_gene: TRBJ1-2

CDR3aa: CASRRGHTKNTGELFF
v_gene: TRBV28
j_gene: TRBJ2-2

CDR3aa: CAWSPGSYNEQFF
v_gene: TRBV30
j_gene: TRBJ2-1